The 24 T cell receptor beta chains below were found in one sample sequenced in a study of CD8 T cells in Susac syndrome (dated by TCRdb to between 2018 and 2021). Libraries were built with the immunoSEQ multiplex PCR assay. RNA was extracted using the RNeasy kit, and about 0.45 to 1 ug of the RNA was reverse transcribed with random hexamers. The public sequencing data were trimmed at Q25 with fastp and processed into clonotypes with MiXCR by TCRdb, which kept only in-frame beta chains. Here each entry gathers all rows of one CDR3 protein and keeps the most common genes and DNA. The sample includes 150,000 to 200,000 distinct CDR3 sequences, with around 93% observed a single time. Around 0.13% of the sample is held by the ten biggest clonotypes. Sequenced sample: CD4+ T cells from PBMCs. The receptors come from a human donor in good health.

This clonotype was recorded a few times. The CDR3 loop reads CASSSQGYAEAFF. The CDR3 DNA sequence: TGCGCCAGCAGCTCTCAGGGGTACGCTGAAGCTTTCTTT. This sequence joins TRBV5-1 and TRBJ1-1; D may be TRBD1 (6 bases). Germline V CDR1 and CDR2: SGHRS, YFSETQ. This CDR3 comprises 13 residues. V lost 3 bases, J lost 6 bases, and 12 bases lay in between.

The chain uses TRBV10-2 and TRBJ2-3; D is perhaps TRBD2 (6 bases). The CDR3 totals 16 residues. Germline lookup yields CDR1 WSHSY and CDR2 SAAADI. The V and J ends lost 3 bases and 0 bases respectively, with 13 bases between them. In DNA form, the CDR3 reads TGCGCCAGCAGTGATCGGGGCGGGGTTAGCACAGATACGCAGTATTTT. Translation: CASSDRGGVSTDTQYF.

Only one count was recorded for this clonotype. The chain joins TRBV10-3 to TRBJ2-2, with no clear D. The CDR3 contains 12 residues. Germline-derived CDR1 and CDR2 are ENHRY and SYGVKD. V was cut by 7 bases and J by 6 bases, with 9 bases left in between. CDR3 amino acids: CAIKVVAGELFF. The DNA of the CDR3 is TGTGCCATCAAAGTCGTAGCCGGGGAGCTGTTTTTT.

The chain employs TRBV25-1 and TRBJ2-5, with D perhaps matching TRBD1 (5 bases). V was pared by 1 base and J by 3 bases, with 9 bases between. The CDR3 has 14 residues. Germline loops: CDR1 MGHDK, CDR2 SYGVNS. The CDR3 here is CASSELGREETQYF. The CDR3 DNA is TGTGCCAGCAGTGAATTGGGGCGAGAAGAGACCCAGTACTTC.

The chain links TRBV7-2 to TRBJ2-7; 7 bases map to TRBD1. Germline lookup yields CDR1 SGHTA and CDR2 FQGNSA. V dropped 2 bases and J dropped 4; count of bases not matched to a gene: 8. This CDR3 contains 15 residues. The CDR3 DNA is TGTGCCAGCAGCTTACAGTACGGGACAGAGTACGAGCAGTACTTC. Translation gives CASSLQYGTEYEQYF.

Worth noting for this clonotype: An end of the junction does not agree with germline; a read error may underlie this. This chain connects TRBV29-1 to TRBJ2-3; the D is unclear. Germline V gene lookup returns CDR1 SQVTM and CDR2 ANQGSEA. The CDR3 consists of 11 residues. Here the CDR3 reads CSFEMGDTQYF. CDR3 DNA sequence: TGCAGCTTTGAAATGGGGGATACGCAGTATTTT.

The CDR3 reads CASSPRGGGELFF. CDR3 DNA: TGTGCCAGCAGCCCCCGTGGGGGCGGGGAGCTGTTTTTT. V gene TRBV9 combines with J gene TRBJ2-2; possibly TRBD1 or TRBD2 for D (5 bases each). The CDR3 extends over 13 amino acids. Germline CDR1 SGDLS, CDR2 YYNGEE. The germline V and J ends were trimmed by 4 bases and 7 bases, with 11 bases remaining between them.

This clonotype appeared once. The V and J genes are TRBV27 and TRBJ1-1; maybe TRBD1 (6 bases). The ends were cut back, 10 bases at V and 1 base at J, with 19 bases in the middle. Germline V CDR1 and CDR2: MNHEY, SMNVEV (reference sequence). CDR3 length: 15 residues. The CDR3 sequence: CATLTNRQANTEAFF. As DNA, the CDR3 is TGTGCCACCCTTACCAACCGACAGGCGAACACTGAAGCTTTCTTT.

The CDR3 sequence: CASSPQDGTDTQYF. DNA for the CDR3: TGTGCCAGCTCACCACAGGACGGGACAGATACGCAGTATTTT. V is TRBV18 and J is TRBJ2-3; D is unresolved. The length of the CDR3 is 14 residues. Germline V gene data show CDR1 as KGHSH and CDR2 as LQKENI. Trimming removed 1 base at V and 3 bases at J, with 8 bases between. The full variable domain, in which reference TRBV18 and TRBJ2-3 provide the parts outside the CDR3, is NAGVMQNPRHLVRRRGQEARLRCSPMKGHSHVYWYRQLPEEGLKFMVYLQKENIIDESGMPKERFSAEFPKEGPSILRIQQVVRGDSAAYFCASSPQDGTDTQYFGPGTRLTVL.

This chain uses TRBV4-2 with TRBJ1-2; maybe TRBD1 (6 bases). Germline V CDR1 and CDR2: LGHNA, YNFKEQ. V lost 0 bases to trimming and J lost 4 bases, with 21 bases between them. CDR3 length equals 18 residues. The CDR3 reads CASSQEGPRGSRRYGYTF. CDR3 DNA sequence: TGTGCCAGCAGCCAAGAGGGACCGAGGGGGAGCCGTCGCTATGGCTACACCTTC.

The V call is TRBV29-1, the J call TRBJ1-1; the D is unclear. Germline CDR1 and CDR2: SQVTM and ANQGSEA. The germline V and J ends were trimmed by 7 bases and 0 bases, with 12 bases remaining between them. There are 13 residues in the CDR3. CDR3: CSATQNMNTEAFF. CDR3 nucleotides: TGCAGCGCTACACAAAACATGAACACTGAAGCTTTCTTT.

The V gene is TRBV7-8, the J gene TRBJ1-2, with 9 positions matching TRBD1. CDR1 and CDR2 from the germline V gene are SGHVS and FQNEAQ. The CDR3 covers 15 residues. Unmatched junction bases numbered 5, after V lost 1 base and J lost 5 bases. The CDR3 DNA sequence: TGTGCCAGCAGCTTAGATGGACAGGGGAAGTATGGCTACACCTTC. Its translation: CASSLDGQGKYGYTF.

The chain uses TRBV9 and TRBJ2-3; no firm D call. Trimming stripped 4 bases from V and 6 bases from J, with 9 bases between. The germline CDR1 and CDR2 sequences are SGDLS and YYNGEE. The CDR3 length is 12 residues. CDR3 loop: CASSRDGDTQYF. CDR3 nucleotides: TGTGCCAGCAGCCGAGATGGGGATACGCAGTATTTT.

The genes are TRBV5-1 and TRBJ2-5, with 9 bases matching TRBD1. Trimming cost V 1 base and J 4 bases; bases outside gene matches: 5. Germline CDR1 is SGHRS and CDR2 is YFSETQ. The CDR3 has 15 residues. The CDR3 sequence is CASSLLGTGRETQYF. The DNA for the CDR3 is TGCGCCAGCAGCTTGTTAGGGACAGGGCGAGAGACCCAGTACTTC.

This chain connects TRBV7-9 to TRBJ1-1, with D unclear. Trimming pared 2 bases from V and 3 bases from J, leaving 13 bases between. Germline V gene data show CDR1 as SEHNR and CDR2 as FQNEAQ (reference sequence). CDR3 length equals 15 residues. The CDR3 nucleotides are TGTGCCAGCAGCTTACGACGGATAGGGCACACTGAAGCTTTCTTT. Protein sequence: CASSLRRIGHTEAFF.

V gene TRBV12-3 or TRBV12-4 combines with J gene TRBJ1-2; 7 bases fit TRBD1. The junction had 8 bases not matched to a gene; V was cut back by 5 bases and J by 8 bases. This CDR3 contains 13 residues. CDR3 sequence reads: CASSQQGNRGYTF. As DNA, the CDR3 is TGTGCCAGCAGTCAACAGGGGAATCGAGGCTACACCTTC.

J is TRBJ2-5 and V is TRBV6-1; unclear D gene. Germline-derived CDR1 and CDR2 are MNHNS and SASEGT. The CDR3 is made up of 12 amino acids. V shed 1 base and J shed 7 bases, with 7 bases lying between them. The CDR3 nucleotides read TGTGCCAGCAGTGAAGTTGTGTCGACCCAGTACTTC. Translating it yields CASSEVVSTQYF.

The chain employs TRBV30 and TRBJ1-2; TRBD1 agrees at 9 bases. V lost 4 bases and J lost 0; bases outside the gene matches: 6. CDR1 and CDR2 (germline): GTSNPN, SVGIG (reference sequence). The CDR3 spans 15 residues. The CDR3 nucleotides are TGTGCCTGGAAACGGGACAGGGCCACTAACTATGGCTACACCTTC. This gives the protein CAWKRDRATNYGYTF.

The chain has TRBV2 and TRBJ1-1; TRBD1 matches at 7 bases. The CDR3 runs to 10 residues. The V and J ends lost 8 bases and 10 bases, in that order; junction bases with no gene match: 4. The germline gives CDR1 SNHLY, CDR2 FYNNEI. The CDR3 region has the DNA TGTGCCAGCGCCTCAGGGGGAGCTTTCTTT. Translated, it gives CASASGGAFF.

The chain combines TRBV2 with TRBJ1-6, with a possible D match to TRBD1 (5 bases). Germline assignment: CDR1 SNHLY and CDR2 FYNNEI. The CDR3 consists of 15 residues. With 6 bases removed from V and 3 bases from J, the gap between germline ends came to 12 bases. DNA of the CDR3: TGTGCCAGCAGCCTCAGGGCTCTCTATAATTCACCCCTCCACTTT. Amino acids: CASSLRALYNSPLHF.

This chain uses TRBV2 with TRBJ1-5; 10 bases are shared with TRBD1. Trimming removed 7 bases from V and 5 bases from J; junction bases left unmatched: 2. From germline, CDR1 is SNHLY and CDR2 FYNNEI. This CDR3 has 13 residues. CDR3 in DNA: TGTGCCAGCAAGGGGACAGGGGATCAGCCCCAGCATTTT. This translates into CASKGTGDQPQHF.

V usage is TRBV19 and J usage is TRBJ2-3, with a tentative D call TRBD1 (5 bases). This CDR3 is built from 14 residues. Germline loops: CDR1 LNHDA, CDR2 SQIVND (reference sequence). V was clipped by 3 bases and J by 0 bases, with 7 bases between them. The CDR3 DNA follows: TGTGCCAGTAGTATGGGGCCGAGCACAGATACGCAGTATTTT. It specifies CASSMGPSTDTQYF.

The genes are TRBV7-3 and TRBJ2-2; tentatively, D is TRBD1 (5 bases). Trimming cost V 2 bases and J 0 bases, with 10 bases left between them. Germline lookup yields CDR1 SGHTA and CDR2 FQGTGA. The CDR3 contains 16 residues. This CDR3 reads CASSLGAGPNTGELFF. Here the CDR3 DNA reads TGTGCCAGCAGCTTAGGAGCAGGGCCGAACACCGGGGAGCTGTTTTTT.

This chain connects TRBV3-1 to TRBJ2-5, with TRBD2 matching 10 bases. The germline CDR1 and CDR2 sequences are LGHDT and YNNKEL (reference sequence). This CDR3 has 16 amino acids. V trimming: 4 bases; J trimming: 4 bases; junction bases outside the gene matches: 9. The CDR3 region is CASSPPGLARGETQYF. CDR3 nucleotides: TGTGCCAGCAGCCCGCCGGGACTAGCGAGAGGAGAGACCCAGTACTTC.